The clone carrying this TCR beta chain was counted ten times or more. The authors amplified TCR beta CDR3 regions from RNA transcripts. First-round RT-PCR employed HTBI primers, with a second-round multiplex PCR after it. TCRdb processed the multiplex PCR reads anew with MiXCR; each CDR3 protein has one entry. The table lists a few hundred thousand distinct CDR3 sequences, around 20% of them singletons, with roughly 1.5% in the top ten. V lost 5 bases, J lost 14 bases, and 16 bases lay in between. The germline V gene encodes CDR1 SGHTA and CDR2 FQGNSA. This CDR3 comprises 13 residues. The data derive from a study of Graves' ophthalmopathy and Graves' hyperthyroidism.

This receptor was taken from a woman aged 18-35 years with Graves' ophthalmopathy. Specimen: peripheral blood. This chain links TRBV7-2 with TRBJ1-6; a weak D match, TRBD1 (5 bases). This CDR3 is CASSPGRGVTLHF. CDR3 nucleotide sequence: TGTGCCAGCAGCCCCGGCCGAGGGGTCACCCTCCACTTT.